This entry lists 18 T cell receptor beta chains sequenced from one sample in a study of CXCR3-negative and CXCR3-positive naive CD8 T cells. Their antigens remain unidentified. Libraries of TRB cDNA were made by 5' RACE and carried UMIs. From the 5' RACE reads, TCRdb lists one entry per CDR3 protein and no DNA. This sample's clone table lists some 100,000 distinct CDR3 sequences. General study results and limits: CXCR3-positive naive cells carried more hydrophobic TRB CDR3s than CXCR3-negative naive cells did.

The sequenced sample consisted of naive CXCR3+ CD8+ T cells from blood. Subset: CD45RO-CCR7+CD27+CD95- naive CD8+ T cells expressing CXCR3 (TNR3+). The receptors originated from a human donor in good health. Some clones in this sample may be carry-over from other donors' samples.

The chain uses TRBV9 and TRBJ2-1; checking the TCRdb D call of TRBD1 is not possible without DNA. This CDR3 has 13 residues. In germline, CDR1 is SGDLS, CDR2 YYNGEE. This CDR3 is CASSGPQGNEQFF.

The gene calls are TRBV5-1 and TRBJ2-1. This CDR3 is built from 15 residues. Germline CDR1 SGHRS, CDR2 YFSETQ. The chain's CDR3 is CASSATHGSYNEQFF.

The chain carries TRBV21-1 and TRBJ2-1; TCRdb selects TRBD2, and the lack of DNA leaves this call unchecked. TRBV21-1 is an annotated pseudogene. The CDR3 spans 16 residues. CDR3 region: CASSTMGLPRYNEQFF.

The chain recombines TRBV6-1 with TRBJ2-3. The CDR3 loop spans 18 amino acids. Per the germline V gene, CDR1 is MNHNS and CDR2 is SASEGT. The CDR3 loop is CASSESLGPRLSTDTQYF.

The chain has TRBV12-3 or TRBV12-4 and TRBJ2-7; as DNA is missing, the TRBD2 call by TCRdb cannot be tested. The CDR3 covers 13 residues. The CDR3 loop reads CASTAGGSYEQYF.

This chain connects TRBV20-1 to TRBJ1-2; checking the TCRdb D call of TRBD1 is not possible without DNA. The CDR3 sequence is 13 residues long. The germline V gene has CDR1 DFQATT and CDR2 SNEGSKA (reference sequence). The CDR3 loop is CSALDRANYGYTF.

The V and J genes are TRBV12-3 or TRBV12-4 and TRBJ1-2. CDR3 size: 14 residues. The CDR3 is CASSSDSGYYGYTF.

This chain connects TRBV4-2 to TRBJ2-1; TCRdb lists TRBD2, though no DNA is available to test this call. The germline V gene encodes CDR1 LGHNA and CDR2 YNFKEQ. The CDR3 loop spans 18 amino acids. The CDR3 here is CASSQEKYFGRVRDEQFF.

The chain is built from TRBV5-1 and TRBJ2-1; TCRdb gives TRBD2 as the D gene, but with no DNA this cannot be confirmed. Germline lookup yields CDR1 SGHRS and CDR2 YFSETQ. The CDR3 is 16 amino acids. CDR3 sequence reads: CASSLDLRVLYNEQFF.

The J gene is TRBJ1-6, the V gene TRBV5-1. Germline values: CDR1 SGHRS, CDR2 YFSETQ. The CDR3 is 16 amino acids. The CDR3 sequence is CASSNSGSSYNSPLHF.

The chain employs TRBV29-1 and TRBJ2-7. CDR3 length: 13 residues. The germline CDR1 and CDR2 sequences are SQVTM and ANQGSEA. This chain's CDR3 is CSVEAGNTYEQYF.

The V gene is TRBV7-7, the J gene TRBJ2-5; TCRdb selects TRBD2, and the lack of DNA leaves this call unchecked. The germline gives CDR1 SSHAT, CDR2 FNYEAQ (reference sequence). The CDR3 is 12 amino acids. The CDR3 loop is CASSPSPETQYF.

The chain uses TRBV7-9 and TRBJ1-2; checking the TCRdb D call of TRBD1 is not possible without DNA. The V gene's germline CDR1 is SEHNR and CDR2 FQNEAQ (reference sequence). The CDR3 runs 15 residues. The CDR3 sequence: CASSLAPGQPYGYTF.

This sequence joins TRBV27 and TRBJ1-1; TCRdb's D call of TRBD1 is untestable without DNA. This CDR3 comprises 13 residues. Per the germline V gene, CDR1 is MNHEY and CDR2 is SMNVEV (reference sequence). The CDR3 loop is CASSWLGTAEAFF.

The J gene is TRBJ1-4, the V gene TRBV14; TCRdb lists TRBD1, though no DNA is available to test this call. CDR3 length: 19 amino acids. In germline, CDR1 is SGHDN, CDR2 FVKESK. The CDR3 reads CASSQETIAGVLTNEKLFF.

This chain connects TRBV7-9 to TRBJ2-1. Looked up from germline, CDR1 is SEHNR and CDR2 is FQNEAQ (reference sequence). CDR3 length: 12 residues. The CDR3 here is CASSLGTLEQFF.

The chain uses TRBV7-9 and TRBJ2-5; the D gene TCRdb calls, TRBD1, cannot be checked with no DNA. Looked up from germline, CDR1 is SEHNR and CDR2 is FQNEAQ (reference sequence). The CDR3 has 16 residues. The CDR3 sequence: CASSLPRTGGEETQYF.

The chain uses TRBV20-1 and TRBJ1-5; TCRdb calls TRBD1, which cannot be checked without DNA. The CDR3 has 15 residues. Germline loops: CDR1 DFQATT, CDR2 SNEGSKA (reference sequence). CDR3 region: CSAGQGVGSNQPQHF.